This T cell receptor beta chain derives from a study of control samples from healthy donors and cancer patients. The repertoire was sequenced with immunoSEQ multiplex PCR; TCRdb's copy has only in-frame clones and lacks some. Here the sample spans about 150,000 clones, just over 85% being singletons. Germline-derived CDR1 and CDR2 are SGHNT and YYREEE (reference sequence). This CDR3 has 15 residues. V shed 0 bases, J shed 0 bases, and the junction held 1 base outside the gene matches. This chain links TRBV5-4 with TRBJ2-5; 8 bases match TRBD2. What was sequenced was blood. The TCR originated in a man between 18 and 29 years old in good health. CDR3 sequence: CASSLGGGNQETQYF. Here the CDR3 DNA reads TGTGCCAGCAGCTTGGGCGGGGGGAACCAAGAGACCCAGTACTTC. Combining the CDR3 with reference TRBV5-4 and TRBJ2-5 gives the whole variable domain ETGVTQSPTHLIKTRGQQVTLRCSSQSGHNTVSWYQQALGQGPQFIFQYYREEENGRGNFPPRFSGLQFPNYSSELNVNALELDDSALYLCASSLGGGNQETQYFGPGTRLLVL.